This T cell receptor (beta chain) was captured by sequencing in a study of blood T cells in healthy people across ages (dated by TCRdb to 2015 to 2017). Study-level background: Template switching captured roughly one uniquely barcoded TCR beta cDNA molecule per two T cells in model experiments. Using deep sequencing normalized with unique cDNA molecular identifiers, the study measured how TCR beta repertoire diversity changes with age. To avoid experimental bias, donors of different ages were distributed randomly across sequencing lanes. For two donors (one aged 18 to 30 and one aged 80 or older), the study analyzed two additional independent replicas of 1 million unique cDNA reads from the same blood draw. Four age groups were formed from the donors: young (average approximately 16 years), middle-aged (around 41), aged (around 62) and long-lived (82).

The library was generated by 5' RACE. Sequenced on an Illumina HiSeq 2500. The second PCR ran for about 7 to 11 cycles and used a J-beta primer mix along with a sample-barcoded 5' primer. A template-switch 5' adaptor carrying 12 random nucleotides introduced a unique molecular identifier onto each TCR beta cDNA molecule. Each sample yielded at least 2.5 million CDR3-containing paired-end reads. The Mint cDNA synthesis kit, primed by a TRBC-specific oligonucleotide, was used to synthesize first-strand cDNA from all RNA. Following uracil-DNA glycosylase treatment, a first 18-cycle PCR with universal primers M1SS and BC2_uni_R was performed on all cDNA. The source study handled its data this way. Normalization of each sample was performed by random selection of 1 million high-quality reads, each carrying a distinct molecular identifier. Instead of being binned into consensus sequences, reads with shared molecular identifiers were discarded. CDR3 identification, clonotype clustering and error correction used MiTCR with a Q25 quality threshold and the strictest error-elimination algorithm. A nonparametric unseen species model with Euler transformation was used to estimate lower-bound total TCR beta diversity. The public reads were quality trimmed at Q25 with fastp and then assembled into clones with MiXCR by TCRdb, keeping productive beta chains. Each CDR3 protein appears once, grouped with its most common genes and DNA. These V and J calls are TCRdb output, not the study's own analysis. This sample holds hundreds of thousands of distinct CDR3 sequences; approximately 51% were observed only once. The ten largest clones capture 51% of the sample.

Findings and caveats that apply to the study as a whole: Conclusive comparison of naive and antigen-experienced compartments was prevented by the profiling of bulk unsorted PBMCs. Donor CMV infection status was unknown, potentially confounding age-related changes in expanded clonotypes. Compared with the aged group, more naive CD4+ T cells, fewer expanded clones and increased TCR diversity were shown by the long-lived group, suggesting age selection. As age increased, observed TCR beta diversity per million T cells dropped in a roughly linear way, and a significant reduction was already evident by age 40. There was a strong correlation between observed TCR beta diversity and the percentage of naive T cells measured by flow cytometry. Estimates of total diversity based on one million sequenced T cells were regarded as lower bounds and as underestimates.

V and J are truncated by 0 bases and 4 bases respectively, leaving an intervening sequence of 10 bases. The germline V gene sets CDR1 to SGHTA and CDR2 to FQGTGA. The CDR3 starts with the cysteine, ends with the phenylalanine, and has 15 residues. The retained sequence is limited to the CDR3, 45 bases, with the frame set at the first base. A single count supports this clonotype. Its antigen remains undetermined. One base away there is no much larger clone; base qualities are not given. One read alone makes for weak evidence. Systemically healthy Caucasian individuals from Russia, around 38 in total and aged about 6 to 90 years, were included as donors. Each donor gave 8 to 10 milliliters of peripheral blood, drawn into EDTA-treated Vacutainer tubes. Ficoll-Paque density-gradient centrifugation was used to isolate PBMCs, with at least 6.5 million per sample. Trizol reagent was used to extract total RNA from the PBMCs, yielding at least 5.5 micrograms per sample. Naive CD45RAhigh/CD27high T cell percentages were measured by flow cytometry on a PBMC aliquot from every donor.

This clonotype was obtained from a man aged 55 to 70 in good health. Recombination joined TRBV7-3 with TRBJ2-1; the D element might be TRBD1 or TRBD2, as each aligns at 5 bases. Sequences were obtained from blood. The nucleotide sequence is TGTGCCAGCAGCTTAACGGGGGATGGATACAATGAGCAGTTCTTC. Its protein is CASSLTGDGYNEQFF.